This T cell receptor beta chain was found in a study of blood T cells in healthy people across ages. Using a J-beta primer mix together with a sample-barcoded 5' primer, a second PCR was run for about 6 to 11 cycles. TCRdb ran MiXCR on the 5' RACE reads and lists one entry per CDR3 protein. This repertoire shows about a million distinct CDR3 sequences, about 48% found once; its top ten account for roughly 12%. A single count supports this clonotype. A read error may account for a junction end that differs from germline. Healthy Caucasian individuals from Russia aged about 6 to 95 served as donors. Total RNA extracted from each sample amounted to at least 5 micrograms. CDR1 is SNHLY and CDR2 is FYNNEI in the germline V gene. CDR3 size: 16 residues.

The sequence was obtained from a man under 40 in good health. The chain links TRBV2 to TRBJ2-1; TRBD1 matches 8 bases. Sequenced material: blood. CDR3 sequence (DNA): TGTGCCAGCAGTGTCAGACAGGGGAGTTATTACAATGAGGAGTTCTTC. Translating it yields CASSVRQGSYYNEEFF. Full variable domain (remainder filled in from reference TRBV2 and TRBJ2-1): EPEVTQTPSHQVTQMGQEVILRCVPISNHLYFYWYRQILGQKVEFLVSFYNNEISEKSEIFDDQFSVERPDGSNFTLKIRSTKLEDSAMYFCASSVRQGSYYNEEFFGPGTRLTVL.